This record covers a single T cell receptor beta chain. The V end was cut by 5 bases, the J end by 2 bases, with 8 bases between. This CDR3 comprises 13 residues. Per the germline V gene, CDR1 is LGHDT and CDR2 is YNNKEL (reference sequence). This entry comes from a study of blood T cell repertoires in COVID-19. Across the study: Acute and convalescent COVID-19 specimens originated in the United States, Italy and Spain. Sources were T cells, B-cell-depleted T cells, or PBMCs; the material itself was cDNA or gDNA.

The data were produced by immunoSEQ multiplex PCR, yet TCRdb's version contains in-frame clones alone and is incomplete. The data show 150,000 to 200,000 clones, around 84% seen once. The participants were between about 18 and 89 years old and came from 24 US areas. Participants were placed into cohorts based on the clinical history they reported. Sequenced sample: PBMCs or T cells enriched from blood (not recorded which). V and J are TRBV3-1 (or the pseudogene TRBV3-2) and TRBJ2-3, with D possibly being TRBD1 (5 bases). This clonotype was sampled from a woman in her forties or fifties who had recovered from COVID-19. The CDR3 loop is CASSSGHTDTQYF. The CDR3 DNA is TGTGCCAGCAGCTCAGGACACACAGATACGCAGTATTTT.